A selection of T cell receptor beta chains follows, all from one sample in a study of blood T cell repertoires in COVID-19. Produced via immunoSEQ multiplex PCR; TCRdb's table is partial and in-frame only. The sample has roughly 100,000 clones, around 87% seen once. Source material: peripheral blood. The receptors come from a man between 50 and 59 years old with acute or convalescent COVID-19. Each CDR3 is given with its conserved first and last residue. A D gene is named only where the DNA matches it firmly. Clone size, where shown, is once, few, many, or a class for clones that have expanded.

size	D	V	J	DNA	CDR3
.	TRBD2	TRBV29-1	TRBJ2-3	TGCAGCGTTCGTAGCGGGAGTGGGGATACGCAGTATTTT	CSVRSGSGDTQYF
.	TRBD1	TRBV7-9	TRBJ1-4	TGTGCCAGCAGCCAGACAGGGGCGGTTGAAAAACTGTTTTTT	CASSQTGAVEKLFF
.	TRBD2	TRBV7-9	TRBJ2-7	TGTGCCAGCACCTGGACTAGCGTGGACGAGCAGTACTTC	CASTWTSVDEQYF
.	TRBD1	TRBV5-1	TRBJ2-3	TGCGCCAGCAACCTCGGGACAGGGGGGACAGATACGCAGTATTTT	CASNLGTGGTDTQYF
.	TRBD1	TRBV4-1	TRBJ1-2	TGCGCCAGCAGCCAGGGGTCGACAGGGATTCCCTATGGCTACACCTTC	CASSQGSTGIPYGYTF
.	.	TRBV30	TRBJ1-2	TGTGCCTGGAGTGGGACAGTCTATGGCTACACCTTC	CAWSGTVYGYTF
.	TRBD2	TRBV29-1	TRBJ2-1	TGCAGCGCCCCGGGACTAGCGGGAGTCAATGAGCAGTTCTTC	CSAPGLAGVNEQFF
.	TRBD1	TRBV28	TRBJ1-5	TGTGCCAGCAGTTTAGGGGCAGGGGGCAGCAATCAGCCCCAGCATTTT	CASSLGAGGSNQPQHF
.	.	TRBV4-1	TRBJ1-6	TGCGCCAGCAGCCAAGATAGTAGCGGGAGCTCCTATAATTCACCCCTCCACTTT	CASSQDSSGSSYNSPLHF
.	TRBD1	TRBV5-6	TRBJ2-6	TGTGCCAGCAGCTTGCAGGGGGCTGGGGCCAACGTCCTGACTTTC	CASSLQGAGANVLTF
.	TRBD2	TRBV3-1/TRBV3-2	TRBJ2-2	TGTGCCAGCAGCTTCGGACTAGCGGGTACGCCGAACACCGGGGAGCTGTTTTTT	CASSFGLAGTPNTGELFF
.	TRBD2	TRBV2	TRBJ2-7	TGTGCCAGCAAGGCCCCTGGGGGGGGTAGAAGCGAGCAGTACTTC	CASKAPGGGRSEQYF
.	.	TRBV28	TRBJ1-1	TGTGCCAGCAGAGACAGTGAAGCTTTCTTT	CASRDSEAFF
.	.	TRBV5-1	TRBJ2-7	TGCGCCAGCAGCACGAGAGACTTAGCCTACGAGCAGTACTTC	CASSTRDLAYEQYF
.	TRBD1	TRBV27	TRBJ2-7	TGTGCCAGCAGTTCACAGGGACAGAACTACGAGCAGTACTTC	CASSSQGQNYEQYF
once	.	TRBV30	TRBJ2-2	TGTGCCTGTGGGGAGGCCGGGGAGCTGTTTTTT	CACGEAGELFF
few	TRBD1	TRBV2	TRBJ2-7	TGTGCCAGCCATCCCGGGACAGGGTCAATCTTCTACGAGCAGTACTTC	CASHPGTGSIFYEQYF
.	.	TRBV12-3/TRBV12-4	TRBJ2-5	TGTGCCAGCAGTGGCTTCGATTGGGAGACCCAGTACTTC	CASSGFDWETQYF
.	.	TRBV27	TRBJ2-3	TGTGCCAGCAGGCCCCTGGGGGGTTCCACAGATACGCAGTATTTT	CASRPLGGSTDTQYF
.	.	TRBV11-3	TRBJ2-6	TGTGCCAGCAGCCGTGAGGGCTCTGGGGCCAACGTCCTGACTTTC	CASSREGSGANVLTF
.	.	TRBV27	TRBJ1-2	TGTGCCAGCAGTTTAGCGATTGGGGGGGGAGCAGGCTACACCTTC	CASSLAIGGGAGYTF
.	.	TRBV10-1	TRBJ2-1	TGCGCCAGCAGTCTAACTAATTCCTACAATGAGCAGTTCTTC	CASSLTNSYNEQFF
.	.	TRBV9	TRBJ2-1	TGTGCCAGCAGCGTACAGCCAACGGGCAATGAGCAGTTCTTC	CASSVQPTGNEQFF
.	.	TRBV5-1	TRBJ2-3	TGCGCCAGCAGCTTGGTTTCGGGTTTCGCAGATACGCAGTATTTT	CASSLVSGFADTQYF
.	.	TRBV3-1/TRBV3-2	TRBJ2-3	TGTGCCAGCAGCCAAGTCGGAGGGAAGGGCGATACGCAGTATTTT	CASSQVGGKGDTQYF
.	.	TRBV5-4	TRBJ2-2	TGTGCCAGCAGCCCGGGGGGCAGGCCGAACACCGGGGAGCTGTTTTTT	CASSPGGRPNTGELFF
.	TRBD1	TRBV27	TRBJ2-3	TGTGCCAGCAGCTGGAGGACAGGGGACCAAAGCACAGATACGCAGTATTTT	CASSWRTGDQSTDTQYF
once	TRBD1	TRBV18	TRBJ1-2	TGTGCCAGCTCACAATCCGGGACAGGGGTTCATGGCTACACCTTC	CASSQSGTGVHGYTF
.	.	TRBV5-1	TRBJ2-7	TGCGCCAGCAGCTTAGGGGCCGGCAGGGACGAGCAGTACTTC	CASSLGAGRDEQYF
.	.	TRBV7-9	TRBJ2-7	TGTGCCAGCAGCTTCAGGGTGGCCTACGAGCAGTACTTC	CASSFRVAYEQYF
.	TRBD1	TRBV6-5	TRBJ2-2	TGTGCCAGCAGGACCGGGACAGGGAACACCGGGGAGCTGTTTTTT	CASRTGTGNTGELFF
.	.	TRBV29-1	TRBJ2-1	TGCAGCGTTGAAGATCTTGACAGCTCCTACAATGAGCAGTTCTTC	CSVEDLDSSYNEQFF
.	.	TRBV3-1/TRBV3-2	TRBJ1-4	TGTGCCAGCAAACAGTGGGGGGATGAAAAACTGTTTTTT	CASKQWGDEKLFF
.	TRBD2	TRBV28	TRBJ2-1	TGTGCCAGCAGTTTATTGACTAGCGGGTCGTTCCATGAGCAGTTCTTC	CASSLLTSGSFHEQFF
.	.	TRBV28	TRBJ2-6	TGTGCCAGCAGTTTAATCACTGGGGCCAACGTCCTGACTTTC	CASSLITGANVLTF
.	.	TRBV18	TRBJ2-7	TGTGCCAGCTCACGTACGAGACCCGGGACTCAACCGAGGGAGCAGTACTTC	CASSRTRPGTQPREQYF
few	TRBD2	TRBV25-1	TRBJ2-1	TGTGCCAGCAGTGAACCGCTAGCGGGAGCCGGGGGAGTGCAGTTCTTC	CASSEPLAGAGGVQFF
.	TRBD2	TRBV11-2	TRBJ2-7	TGTGCCAGCTCTATTGCCCGGCGGGAGTGGAGGGAGCAGTACTTC	CASSIARREWREQYF
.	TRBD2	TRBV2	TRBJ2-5	TGTGCCAGCAGTGCGCTGTGGGGGGGAGAGACCCAGTACTTC	CASSALWGGETQYF
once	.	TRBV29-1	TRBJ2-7	TGCAGCGTTGAGGTTACTAGCAAGGGTACCTACGAGCAGTACTTC	CSVEVTSKGTYEQYF
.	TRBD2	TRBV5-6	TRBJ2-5	TGTGCCAGCAGCTCACTGATACTAGCGGGAGGGCAAGAGACCCAGTACTTC	CASSSLILAGGQETQYF
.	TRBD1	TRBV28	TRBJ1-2	TGTGCCAGCAGTCAGTCTGGGACAGGGGGTTTTGGCTACACCTTC	CASSQSGTGGFGYTF
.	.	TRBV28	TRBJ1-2	TGTGCCAGCAGTTTATCAGGGTTCAGAAACTATGGCTACACCTTC	CASSLSGFRNYGYTF
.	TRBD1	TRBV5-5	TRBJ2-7	TGTGCCAGCAGCCGGGACAGTAACTCCTACGAGCAGTACTTC	CASSRDSNSYEQYF
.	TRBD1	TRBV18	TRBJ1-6	TGTGCCAGCTCAGATGGACAGGGGGCGCGTTCACCCCTCCACTTT	CASSDGQGARSPLHF
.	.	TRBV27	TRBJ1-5	TGTGCCAGCAGGTGGACCGAGGGTCAGCCCCAGCATTTT	CASRWTEGQPQHF
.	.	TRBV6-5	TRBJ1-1	TGTGCCAGCAGACAGGGTTGGACTGAAGCTTTCTTT	CASRQGWTEAFF
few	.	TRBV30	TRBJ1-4	TGTGCCTGGGGGGGTAGGCGGGACGAAAAACTGTTTTTT	CAWGGRRDEKLFF
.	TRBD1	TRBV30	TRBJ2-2	TGTGCCTTAATTACTGGGACAGGGGACACCGGGGAGCTGTTTTTT	CALITGTGDTGELFF
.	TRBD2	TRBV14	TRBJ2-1	TGTGCCAGCAGCACGTGGACTAGCGGGGCCCCTTCCTACAATGAGCAGTTCTTC	CASSTWTSGAPSYNEQFF
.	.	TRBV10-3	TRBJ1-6	TGTGCCATCAGTGAGGCGGCCCGGCGGTCACCCCTCCACTTT	CAISEAARRSPLHF
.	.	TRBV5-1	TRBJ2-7	TGCGCCAGCAGCTACGGGATCCGAGGCTACGAGCAGTACTTC	CASSYGIRGYEQYF